This T cell receptor beta chain is from a study of shared clonotypes between healthy human individuals. Overall study results and limits: Between four donors, naive CD4 clonotypes were shared at a level of around 5.1%. All-four-donor shared clonotypes had higher generation probabilities than non-shared clonotypes did.

As defined, naive CD8 cells were CD45RO-negative and positively selected for CCR7, with terminally differentiated effector memory CD45RA+ cells excluded. Healthy adults negative for HIV, lacking recent acute infections or vaccinations, served as donors. Genomic DNA from each subset was divided evenly over several immunoSEQ plates. Profiling relied on immunoSEQ multiplex PCR, and the TCRdb table lists in-frame clones only, not all of them. In the table there are about 2.1 million clones, 93% of which are singletons. To note about this clone: Its antigen is still unknown.

The sequencing sample was made of naive CD8+ T cells from PBMCs. The sequence derives from a man younger than 35 in good health. Some clones in this sample may be carry-over from other donors' samples.

The CDR3 protein is CASSSYRGGGNTIYF. The CDR3 coding sequence is TGTGCCAGCAGCAGCTACAGGGGTGGTGGAAACACCATATATTTT. V and J are TRBV7-8 and TRBJ1-3; 7 positions agree with TRBD1. This CDR3 contains 15 residues. Germline assignment: CDR1 SGHVS and CDR2 FQNEAQ. Losses at the gene ends were 5 bases for V and 3 bases for J; bases not matched to a gene: 7. Full variable domain (remainder filled in from reference TRBV7-8 and TRBJ1-3): GAGVSQSPRYKVAKRGQDVALRCDPISGHVSLFWYQQALGQGPEFLTYFQNEAQLDKSGLPSDRFFAERPEGSVSTLKIQRTQQEDSAVYLCASSSYRGGGNTIYFGEGSWLTVV.